This passage covers 30 T cell receptor beta chains from one sample sequenced in a study of read filtering for tumor transcriptome and immune sequencing. The library was built from around 400 ng RNA with molecular barcoded adaptors for alpha/delta and beta/gamma chains. Using its own MiXCR run on the reads, TCRdb lists one record per CDR3 protein. The sample has fewer than 30,000 distinct CDR3 sequences, about 15% seen once. The specimen was a population of CD138-negative cells sorted from bone marrow. The receptors originated from a donor older than 35 with multiple myeloma.

This clonotype was counted at least ten times. This chain joins TRBV29-1 and TRBJ2-5; the match to TRBD2 covers 7 bases. The CDR3 spans 11 residues. CDR1 is SQVTM and CDR2 is ANQGSEA in the germline V gene. The junction had 3 bases not matched to a gene; V was cut back by 6 bases and J by 5 bases. This CDR3 reads CSVGEGETQYF. CDR3 nucleotide sequence: TGCAGCGTCGGGGAGGGTGAGACCCAGTACTTC.

This clonotype was detected ten times or more. The chain links TRBV10-3 to TRBJ2-2; D is unclear. This CDR3 has 15 residues. CDR1 and CDR2 from the germline V gene are ENHRY and SYGVKD. V lost 10 bases and J 3 bases, leaving 18 bases between the germline ends. Written as DNA, the CDR3 is TGTGCCACCTGGCCGATGGCAGCTGACACCGGGGAGCTGTTTTTT. This encodes CATWPMAADTGELFF.

This clonotype was counted at least ten times. Just one base apart from a much larger clone, this may be a read error. The chain uses TRBV6-5 and TRBJ1-4; 8 bases map to TRBD1. CDR1 and CDR2 (germline): MNHEY, SVGAGI. This CDR3 is 15 amino acids long. CDR3 coding DNA: TGTGCCAGCAGTTACCAGGGGGCCTGGGGTGAAAAACGGTTTTTT. Its translation is CASSYQGAWGEKRFF.

This clonotype appeared many times. J is TRBJ2-7 and V is TRBV13; D is ambiguous. CDR3 length: 15 amino acids. The V gene's germline CDR1 is PRHDT and CDR2 FYEKMQ (reference sequence). V was clipped by 4 bases and J by 0 bases, with 13 bases between them. The DNA of the CDR3 is TGTGCCAGCAGCTCGACTGACAAGAGCTCCTACGAGCAGTACTTC. Translated: CASSSTDKSSYEQYF.

The table lists this clonotype with many counts. The chain recombines TRBV20-1 with TRBJ1-2, with 7 positions matching TRBD1. Trimming at V came to 0 bases and at J to 4 bases, leaving 5 bases not matched to a gene. The germline V gene encodes CDR1 DFQATT and CDR2 SNEGSKA (reference sequence). The CDR3 covers 14 residues. DNA for the CDR3: TGCAGTGCTAGAGATCCGGGACAGATCTATGGCTACACCTTC. Residues: CSARDPGQIYGYTF.

This clonotype showed up just a few times. It may be a read error: a sequence one base away is much more abundant. The V and J genes are TRBV20-1 and TRBJ2-5, with a possible D match to TRBD1 (6 bases). The germline V gene encodes CDR1 DFQATT and CDR2 SNEGSKA (reference sequence). The CDR3 runs to 13 residues. CDR3 nucleotides: TGCAGTGCTCTGGGACATGAACAAGGGACCCAGTACTTC. Its protein product is CSALGHEQGTQYF.

About this clonotype itself: Possible read error: a much larger clone is one base away. The V gene is TRBV29-1, the J gene TRBJ1-2; D not certain. Germline values: CDR1 SQVTM, CDR2 ANQGSEA. The CDR3 extends over 15 amino acids. The CDR3 DNA reads TGCGGCGTTGCTCTTAGAGGAGGGCTTAACTATGGCTACACCTTC. It encodes CGVALRGGLNYGYTF. Variable domain in full (rest from reference TRBV29-1 and TRBJ1-2): SAVISQKPSRDICQRGTSLTIQCQVDSQVTMMFWYRQQPGQSLTLIATANQGSEATYESGFVIDKFPISRPNLTFSTLTVSNMSPEDSSIYLCGVALRGGLNYGYTFGSGTRLTVV.

The chain recombines TRBV7-2 with TRBJ1-5, with 8 bases fitting TRBD1. V trimming: 1 base; J trimming: 7 bases; junction bases outside the gene matches: 6. This CDR3 comprises 15 residues. Germline V gene sequence: CDR1 SGHTA, CDR2 FQGNSA. CDR3 nucleotides: TGTGCCAGCAGCTTAGATCCGGACAGGGACCAGCCCCAGCATTTT. Its protein is CASSLDPDRDQPQHF.

This clonotype was recorded many times. CDR3 residues: CASSQEKLGASYGYTF. CDR3 coding DNA: TGTGCCAGCAGCCAAGAAAAGTTAGGGGCTTCCTATGGCTACACCTTC. This rearrangement joins TRBV4-2 to TRBJ1-2, with D perhaps matching TRBD1 (5 bases). V lost 0 bases to trimming and J lost 4 bases, with 15 bases between them. CDR1 LGHNA and CDR2 YNFKEQ come from the germline V gene. The CDR3 consists of 16 residues.

This clonotype was counted only a few times. A read error may be the cause here, since a much bigger clone is one base away. This chain uses TRBV27 with TRBJ1-1, with D unclear. Germline V gives CDR1 MNHEY, CDR2 SMNVEV (reference sequence). V lost 5 bases, J lost 6 bases, and 13 bases lay in between. This CDR3 has 13 amino acids. In DNA form, the CDR3 reads TGTGCCAGCAGTGTCATGGAGAGGGCTGAAGCTTTCTTT. It encodes CASSVMERAEAFF.

As regards this clonotype: This may arise from a read error, as a much more abundant clone is one base away. The chain links TRBV20-1 to TRBJ1-1; TRBD1 might be the D (5 bases). The length of the CDR3 is 13 residues. Per the germline V gene, CDR1 is DFQATT and CDR2 is SNEGSKA (reference sequence). CDR3 nucleotide sequence: TGCTGTGCCCCAGGGTCACAGGACACTGAAGCTTTCTTT. Amino acid sequence: CCAPGSQDTEAFF.

This clonotype has ten or more counts. This chain links TRBV7-2 with TRBJ2-3; tentatively, D is TRBD2 (5 bases). From germline, CDR1 is SGHTA and CDR2 FQGNSA. This CDR3 is built from 13 residues. Trimming removed 8 bases at V and 1 base at J, with 10 bases between. The CDR3 coding sequence is TGTGCCAGCGCCCAGAGGGGCACAGATACGCAGTATTTT. This sequence encodes CASAQRGTDTQYF.

There are many counts of this clonotype. V is TRBV7-2 and J is TRBJ2-5; TRBD2 is a possible D gene (6 bases). V dropped 5 bases and J dropped 5 bases, with 24 bases sitting between them. Per the germline V gene, CDR1 is SGHTA and CDR2 is FQGNSA. This CDR3 comprises 17 residues. The CDR3 DNA is TGTGCCAGCAGCCAAGGCGGCGGGATTACTTCATCGGAGACCCAGTACTTC. Protein: CASSQGGGITSSETQYF.

This clonotype was seen repeatedly, ten times or more. This chain connects TRBV20-1 to TRBJ2-1, with 10 bases matching TRBD2. This CDR3 has 13 residues. V lost 6 bases, J lost 5 bases, and 4 bases stayed unmatched. Germline-derived CDR1 and CDR2 are DFQATT and SNEGSKA (reference sequence). The CDR3 here is CSAPGLANNEQFF. For the CDR3, the DNA is TGCAGTGCCCCGGGACTAGCGAACAATGAGCAGTTCTTC.

This clonotype was seen ten or more times. The V gene is TRBV30, the J gene TRBJ1-1; unclear D gene. Per germline, CDR1 GTSNPN and CDR2 SVGIG (reference sequence). The CDR3 loop spans 15 amino acids. Trimming pared 0 bases from V and 4 bases from J, leaving 15 bases between. The CDR3 DNA follows: TGTGCCTGGAGTGTAGGATTAGGGTCACCCACTGAAGCTTTCTTT. The encoded protein is CAWSVGLGSPTEAFF.

Concerning this clonotype itself: A much larger clone differs by one base, so this may be a read error. V usage is TRBV19 and J usage is TRBJ2-7; TRBD2 might be the D (6 bases). CDR3 length equals 13 residues. CDR1 LNHDA and CDR2 SQIVND come from the germline V gene (reference sequence). The CDR3 reads CASTAGGRDEQDF. For the CDR3, the DNA is TGTGCCAGTACCGCCGGGGGTCGGGACGAGCAGGACTTC.

This clonotype was detected ten times or more. As DNA, the CDR3 is TGTGCCAGTAGTATAGATACAGGGTCCTACGAGCAGTACTTC. Translated: CASSIDTGSYEQYF. The chain combines TRBV19 with TRBJ2-7, with D perhaps matching TRBD1 (6 bases). The CDR3 runs to 14 residues. Trimming took 0 bases from V and 1 from J, leaving 7 bases between them. The germline CDR1 and CDR2 sequences are LNHDA and SQIVND (reference sequence).

At least ten counts were recorded for this clonotype. The chain links TRBV28 to TRBJ1-1; no clear D gene. Germline CDR1 and CDR2: MDHEN and SYDVKM. Trimming took 5 bases from V and 4 from J, leaving 11 bases between them. The CDR3 sequence is 13 residues long. CDR3 DNA: TGTGCCAGCAGTATCGGCCTCGGCACTGAAGCTTTCTTT. Translation gives CASSIGLGTEAFF.

As concerns this clonotype: Only one base separates this from a far larger clonotype, so it likely reflects a read error. This chain links TRBV7-2 with TRBJ2-7; D not certain. This CDR3 comprises 13 residues. The V end was cut by 4 bases, the J end by 3 bases, with 10 bases between. Germline V gene data show CDR1 as SGHTA and CDR2 as FQGNSA. The CDR3 DNA is TGTGCCAGCAGCTCATCAGGAAACTACGAGCAGTACTTC. Translated: CASSSSGNYEQYF. Drawing the rest from reference TRBV7-2 and TRBJ2-7, the complete variable domain is GAGVSQSPSNKVTEKGKDVELRCDPISGHTALYWYRQSLGQGLEFLIYFQGNSAPDKSGLPSDRFSAERTGGSVSTLTIQRTQQEDSAVYLCASSSSGNYEQYFGPGTRLTVT.

Points on this clonotype: Given a much more abundant clone one base away, this may be a read error. V and J are TRBV2 and TRBJ1-5; a weak D match, TRBD1 (6 bases). CDR3 length: 14 residues. CDR1 is SNHLY and CDR2 is FYNNEI in the germline V gene. The CDR3, as DNA: TGTACCAGTGCCAGGGGAGAGGGCAATCAGCCCCAGCATTTT. This translates into CTSARGEGNQPQHF. Based on the CDR3 plus reference TRBV2 and TRBJ1-5, the full variable domain is EPEVTQTPSHQVTQMGQEVILRCVPISNHLYFYWYRQILGQKVEFLVSFYNNEISEKSEIFDDQFSVERPDGSNFTLKIRSTKLEDSAMYFCTSARGEGNQPQHFGDGTRLSIL.

This clonotype was counted between two and nine times. A much larger clone sits a single nucleotide away, making a read error possible. J is TRBJ1-1 and V is TRBV27; D unclear. The CDR3 contains 15 residues. Looked up from germline, CDR1 is MNHEY and CDR2 is SMNVEV (reference sequence). The CDR3: CAGSPHQKPNTEAFF. CDR3 sequence (DNA): TGTGCCGGCAGCCCCCATCAGAAACCGAACACTGAAGCTTTCTTT.

This clonotype was seen ten or more times. CDR3 sequence reads: CASSLAMTGIDEQYF. For the CDR3, the DNA is TGTGCCAGCAGCTTAGCGATGACAGGGATCGACGAGCAGTACTTC. This sequence joins TRBV7-8 and TRBJ2-7, with 7 bases matching TRBD1. CDR1 and CDR2 (germline): SGHVS, FQNEAQ. Unmatched junction bases numbered 7, after V lost 0 bases and J lost 5 bases. The CDR3 length is 15 residues.

There are many counts of this clonotype. The chain has TRBV7-9 and TRBJ2-1; 8 bases agree with TRBD1. In germline, CDR1 is SEHNR, CDR2 FQNEAQ (reference sequence). This CDR3 is 16 amino acids long. V trimming: 1 base; J trimming: 7 bases; junction bases outside the gene matches: 9. The CDR3 loop is CASSLVRTGSLNEQFF. CDR3 DNA: TGTGCCAGCAGCTTAGTGAGGACAGGGAGCCTAAATGAGCAGTTCTTC. The full variable domain, its missing parts supplied by reference TRBV7-9 and TRBJ2-1, is DTGVSQNPRHKITKRGQNVTFRCDPISEHNRLYWYRQTLGQGPEFLTYFQNEAQLEKSRLLSDRFSAERPKGSFSTLEIQRTEQGDSAMYLCASSLVRTGSLNEQFFGPGTRLTVL.

Turning to this clonotype: The junction and the germline gene differ at one end; a read error may be behind it. The rearrangement links TRBV20-1 to TRBJ2-3, with a tentative D call TRBD1 (5 bases). Germline CDR1 DFQATT, CDR2 SNEGSKA (reference sequence). This CDR3 spans 14 amino acids. CDR3 amino acids: CCAQGLTLLDTPYF. CDR3 coding DNA: TGCTGTGCTCAGGGTCTGACCCTCTTAGATACGCCGTATTTT.

At least ten counts were recorded for this clonotype. The rearrangement links TRBV7-3 to TRBJ2-1, with 10 nucleotides matching TRBD1. The ends lost 5 bases at V and 8 bases at J; junction bases unmatched: 9. The CDR3 length is 15 residues. Germline CDR1 reads SGHTA; CDR2 reads FQGTGA. As DNA, the CDR3 is TGTGCCAGCAGCCCCTCGACAGGGGGCGGGGATGAGCAGTTCTTC. Protein sequence: CASSPSTGGGDEQFF.

This clonotype occurred many times. V and J are TRBV20-1 and TRBJ2-3; D ambiguous. V shed 0 bases and J shed 0 bases, with 7 bases lying between them. There are 14 residues in the CDR3. Germline CDR1 DFQATT, CDR2 SNEGSKA (reference sequence). The CDR3 nucleotides are TGCAGTGCTAGAGATCCCCCTAGCACAGATACGCAGTATTTT. Residues: CSARDPPSTDTQYF.

Comment on this clonotype: Possible read error: a much larger clone is one base away. Here the CDR3 reads CASSDQACGTPDTQYF. Written as DNA, the CDR3 is TGTGCCAGCAGTGATCAGGCTTGCGGGACGCCAGATACGCAGTATTTT. This rearrangement joins TRBV6-1 to TRBJ2-3, with D tentatively TRBD2 (6 bases). The CDR3 has 16 residues. CDR1 is MNHNS, CDR2 SASEGT, per germline. The germline V and J ends were trimmed by 3 bases and 4 bases, with 17 bases remaining between them.

This clonotype showed up many times. The chain couples TRBV19 to TRBJ1-4, with D tentatively TRBD1 (6 bases). This CDR3 has 14 amino acids. Germline CDR1 is LNHDA and CDR2 is SQIVND (reference sequence). V was pared by 7 bases and J by 8 bases, with 17 bases between. CDR3 protein: CASTRTVSSEKLFF. The CDR3 coding sequence is TGTGCCAGTACCCGGACAGTTAGCTCAGAAAAACTGTTTTTT.

The chain couples TRBV7-6 to TRBJ2-3; perhaps TRBD1 as D (5 bases). Germline V gives CDR1 SGHVS, CDR2 FNYEAQ. Trimming took 7 bases from V and 0 from J, leaving 14 bases between them. This CDR3 comprises 15 residues. The CDR3 reads CASKHRQSSTDTQYF. In DNA, the CDR3 is TGTGCCAGCAAACATAGACAGTCTAGCACAGATACGCAGTATTTT.

This clonotype was seen many times. The chain recombines TRBV11-2 with TRBJ2-7, with D possibly TRBD2 on 6 matching bases. CDR1 is SGHAT and CDR2 is FQNNGV in the germline V gene. V was shortened by 6 bases and J by 6 bases, with 12 bases between the two germline ends. This CDR3 has 12 residues. The CDR3 DNA follows: TGTGCCAGCAGTTCAACTAGCAGCGAGCAGTACTTC. Its translation is CASSSTSSEQYF.